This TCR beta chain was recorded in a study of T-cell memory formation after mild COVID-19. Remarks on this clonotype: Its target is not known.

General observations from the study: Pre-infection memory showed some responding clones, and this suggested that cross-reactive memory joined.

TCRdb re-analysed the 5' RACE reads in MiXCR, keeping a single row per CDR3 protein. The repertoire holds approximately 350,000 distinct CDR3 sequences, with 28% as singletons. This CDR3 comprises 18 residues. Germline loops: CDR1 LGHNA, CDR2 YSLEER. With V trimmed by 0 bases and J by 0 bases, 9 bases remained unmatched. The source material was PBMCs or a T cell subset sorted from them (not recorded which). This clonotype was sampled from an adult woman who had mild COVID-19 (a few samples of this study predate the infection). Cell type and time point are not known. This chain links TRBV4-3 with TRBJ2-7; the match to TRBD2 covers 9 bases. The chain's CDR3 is CASSQDRALAGSSYEQYF. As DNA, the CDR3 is TGCGCCAGCAGCCAAGACAGAGCCCTAGCGGGGAGCTCCTACGAGCAGTACTTC.